One and the same sample provided the 18 T cell receptor beta chains below, sequenced in a study of cytomegalovirus exposure and HLA in healthy donors. The PCR employed 60 Vbeta primers together with 13 Jbeta primers. Only in-frame clones appear in the TCRdb table, and some are missing; sequencing was by immunoSEQ multiplex PCR. Counted here are roughly 120,000 clones, about 68% occurring once; the ten biggest clones make up roughly 8.6%. The specimen was PBMCs. The receptors here all came from a woman aged 40 to 50 in good health and CMV-seropositive.

This clone has only one observation. The chain combines TRBV7-3 with TRBJ2-7; D might be TRBD1 (6 bases). From germline, CDR1 is SGHTA and CDR2 FQGTGA. This CDR3 has 13 amino acids. V was clipped by 5 bases and J by 3 bases, with 11 bases between them. The CDR3 spells CASSLDRFYEQYF. CDR3 DNA sequence: TGTGCCAGCAGCCTCGACAGGTTCTACGAGCAGTACTTC.

The chain links TRBV7-2 to TRBJ2-1, with TRBD2 matching over 10 bases. CDR3 length: 18 amino acids. The V gene's germline CDR1 is SGHTA and CDR2 FQGNSA. V trimming: 1 base; J trimming: 5 bases; junction bases outside the gene matches: 11. This CDR3 reads CASSLEVLAGESNNEQFF. CDR3 bases: TGTGCCAGCAGCTTAGAGGTCCTAGCGGGAGAATCGAACAATGAGCAGTTCTTC. Drawing the rest from reference TRBV7-2 and TRBJ2-1, the complete variable domain is GAGVSQSPSNKVTEKGKDVELRCDPISGHTALYWYRQSLGQGLEFLIYFQGNSAPDKSGLPSDRFSAERTGGSVSTLTIQRTQQEDSAVYLCASSLEVLAGESNNEQFFGPGTRLTVL.

This clone was counted between two and nine times. This chain's CDR3 is CATHGDSPSSYEQYF. DNA of the CDR3: TGTGCCACTCACGGGGACTCTCCTAGTTCCTACGAGCAGTACTTC. The V gene is TRBV6-6, the J gene TRBJ2-7; D perhaps matches TRBD2 (6 bases). Trimming took off 10 bases at V and 1 base at J, with 20 bases between the two ends. CDR1 and CDR2 from the germline V gene are MNHNY and SVGAGI (reference sequence). The CDR3 has 15 amino acids.

This clone was found a few times. J is TRBJ1-1 and V is TRBV19; 7 bases align to TRBD1. Germline V lookup: CDR1 LNHDA, CDR2 SQIVND (reference sequence). The CDR3 has 15 amino acids. With 5 bases clipped from V and 0 bases from J, the junction kept 6 bases outside the gene matches. CDR3 sequence: CASSPRTGLNTEAFF. The DNA of the CDR3 is TGTGCCAGTAGTCCCCGGACAGGATTGAACACTGAAGCTTTCTTT.

The chain combines TRBV4-3 with TRBJ2-1, with TRBD2 identical over 9 bases. The CDR3 totals 18 residues. With V trimmed by 0 bases and J by 6 bases, 12 bases remained unmatched. Germline values: CDR1 LGHNA, CDR2 YSLEER. The CDR3: CASSQEGAGTSNLNEQFF. CDR3 in DNA: TGCGCCAGCAGCCAAGAAGGGGCAGGGACTAGCAACCTCAATGAGCAGTTCTTC.

Note on this clone: One junction end does not reproduce the germline sequence, and a read error may be involved. The chain employs TRBV7-9 and TRBJ1-4; a possible D gene is TRBD1 (6 bases). The germline V gene encodes CDR1 SEHNR and CDR2 FQNEAQ (reference sequence). This CDR3 has 11 amino acids. CDR3 protein: CASGSLEGTNF. The CDR3 DNA is TGTGCCAGCGGTTCTCTAGAGGGGACAAACTTT. The variable domain in full, with the rest retrieved from reference TRBV7-9 and TRBJ1-4, is DTGVSQNPRHKITKRGQNVTFRCDPISEHNRLYWYRQTLGQGPEFLTYFQNEAQLEKSRLLSDRFSAERPKGSFSTLEIQRTEQGDSAMYLCASGSLEGTNFGSGTQLSVL.

The chain combines TRBV6-5 with TRBJ1-2; D call uncertain. The V gene's germline CDR1 is MNHEY and CDR2 SVGAGI. CDR3 length equals 13 residues. V was trimmed by 6 bases and J by 5 bases, leaving 13 bases between them. DNA for the CDR3: TGTGCCAGCAGCATAGGTGTAGCTTATGGCTACACCTTC. It yields the protein CASSIGVAYGYTF.

The V call is TRBV5-1, the J call TRBJ1-1; D may be TRBD1 (6 bases). Germline assignment: CDR1 SGHRS and CDR2 YFSETQ. The CDR3 spans 18 residues. With 1 base removed from V and 0 bases from J, the gap between germline ends came to 19 bases. Here the CDR3 DNA reads TGCGCCAGCAGCTTGAAGTTAATTTCAGGACAGCTGAACACTGAAGCTTTCTTT. It codes for CASSLKLISGQLNTEAFF.

This chain joins TRBV19 and TRBJ2-3, with 14 bases that match TRBD2. The CDR3 is 15 residues long. Per germline, CDR1 LNHDA and CDR2 SQIVND (reference sequence). The junction had 5 bases not matched to a gene; V was cut back by 10 bases and J by 2 bases. This CDR3 reads CATRLAGGYTDTQYF. CDR3 nucleotide sequence: TGTGCCACACGACTAGCGGGAGGGTACACAGATACGCAGTATTTT.

This chain uses TRBV5-1 with TRBJ1-5; 8 nucleotides agree with TRBD1. This CDR3 region has 15 residues. J gave up 2 bases and V 3 bases, and 4 bases lay outside the gene matches. Germline V lookup: CDR1 SGHRS, CDR2 YFSETQ. CDR3 sequence: CASSSTGGRNQPQHF. CDR3 bases: TGCGCCAGCAGCTCTACAGGGGGGCGCAATCAGCCCCAGCATTTT.

The V call is TRBV2, the J call TRBJ1-1, with D possibly matching TRBD1 (6 bases). V lost 8 bases and J 4 bases, leaving 17 bases between the germline ends. The germline CDR1 and CDR2 sequences are SNHLY and FYNNEI. CDR3 length: 14 amino acids. CDR3 DNA sequence: TGTGCCAGCGGGCTACAGGGTGTGAGCACTGAAGCTTTCTTT. Translation: CASGLQGVSTEAFF. Based on the CDR3 plus reference TRBV2 and TRBJ1-1, the full variable domain is EPEVTQTPSHQVTQMGQEVILRCVPISNHLYFYWYRQILGQKVEFLVSFYNNEISEKSEIFDDQFSVERPDGSNFTLKIRSTKLEDSAMYFCASGLQGVSTEAFFGQGTRLTVV.

The V call is TRBV6-5, the J call TRBJ2-5, with a weak D call TRBD1 (5 bases). The V end was cut by 1 base, the J end by 1 base, with 10 bases between. CDR1 is MNHEY, CDR2 SVGAGI, per germline. There are 15 residues in the CDR3. CDR3 in amino acids: CASSYFKGSQETQYF. The CDR3 nucleotides are TGTGCCAGCAGTTACTTTAAGGGGTCCCAAGAGACCCAGTACTTC.

The chain has TRBV11-3 and TRBJ2-3; possibly TRBD2 for D (5 bases). CDR1 and CDR2 from the germline V gene are SGHNT and YENEEA. This CDR3 region has 15 residues. V was trimmed by 0 bases and J by 4 bases, leaving 11 bases between them. In DNA, the CDR3 is TGTGCCAGCAGCTTAGATCCGACGAGGGCAGATACGCAGTATTTT. Protein: CASSLDPTRADTQYF.

This rearrangement joins TRBV5-5 to TRBJ2-2; 10 bases are a match to TRBD2. V lost 4 bases and J lost 2; bases outside the gene matches: 5. The CDR3 runs to 16 residues. The germline CDR1 and CDR2 sequences are SGHKS and YYEKEE (reference sequence). The CDR3 sequence is CASSALAGINTGELFF. The CDR3 DNA sequence: TGTGCCAGCAGCGCACTAGCGGGGATTAACACCGGGGAGCTGTTTTTT.

The chain carries TRBV18 and TRBJ2-5; 9 bases are a match to TRBD1. This CDR3 comprises 18 residues. CDR1 and CDR2 from the germline V gene are KGHSH and LQKENI. Trimming took 2 bases from V and 5 from J; bases not matched to a gene: 15. The CDR3 loop reads CASSPVLLDRGGVETQYF. The DNA for the CDR3 is TGTGCCAGCTCACCAGTTCTGTTGGACAGGGGAGGTGTGGAGACCCAGTACTTC.

The chain uses TRBV19 and TRBJ2-2, with D possibly TRBD2 on 5 matching bases. From germline, CDR1 is LNHDA and CDR2 SQIVND (reference sequence). This CDR3 region has 14 residues. V was pared by 1 base and J by 5 bases, with 8 bases between. In DNA form, the CDR3 reads TGTGCCAGTAGTATAGCACTAGTGACCGGGGAGCTGTTTTTT. The encoded protein is CASSIALVTGELFF.

The genes are TRBV27 and TRBJ2-3, with a possible D match to TRBD2 (6 bases). The germline CDR1 and CDR2 sequences are MNHEY and SMNVEV (reference sequence). The CDR3 sequence is 15 residues long. The ends were cut back, 7 bases at V and 2 bases at J, with 16 bases in the middle. CDR3 in amino acids: CASTHLGGNTDTQYF. The DNA for the CDR3 is TGTGCCAGCACACATCTCGGGGGAAACACAGATACGCAGTATTTT.

This clone was observed once. V usage is TRBV19 and J usage is TRBJ1-4, with D possibly being TRBD1 (5 bases). V was shortened by 2 bases and J by 3 bases, with 13 bases between the two germline ends. The germline gives CDR1 LNHDA, CDR2 SQIVND (reference sequence). The CDR3 consists of 16 residues. The chain's CDR3 is CASSIRIGGANEKLFF. DNA of the CDR3: TGTGCCAGTAGTATACGAATCGGGGGAGCTAATGAAAAACTGTTTTTT.